Described below is a single TCR beta chain sequence and its context. Its antigen is unidentified. This CDR3 region has 16 residues. CDR1 MDHEN and CDR2 SYDVKM come from the germline V gene. The V segment lost 3 bases and the J segment 6 bases; nucleotides outside the gene matches: 6. The data were obtained in a study of cytomegalovirus exposure and HLA in healthy donors. General study results and limits: The authors later found TCR association rates varying by HLA locus, with DRB1 most and HLA-C fewest.

Both 60 Vbeta primers and 13 Jbeta primers went into the PCR. Method: immunoSEQ multiplex PCR; TCRdb's copy keeps in-frame clones and lacks some. The sample holds about 130,000 clones, 85% seen once. Input material: PBMCs. This TCR was sampled from a woman younger than 45 in good health and CMV-seropositive. V and J are TRBV28 and TRBJ2-3; TRBD2 agrees at 13 bases. CDR3 sequence: CASSFWTSGRSDTQYF. The DNA of the CDR3 is TGTGCCAGCAGTTTCTGGACTAGCGGGAGATCCGATACGCAGTATTTT.